The 17 T cell receptor beta chains given below trace back to one sample, sequenced in a study of T cells in Graves' hyperthyroidism and ophthalmopathy. Researchers took RNA transcripts and amplified the TCR beta CDR3 regions from them. The study used the HTBI primer set for a first-round RT-PCR of the TCR CDR3. TCRdb fed the multiplex PCR reads into MiXCR, producing one record per CDR3 protein. The profile shows hundreds of thousands of distinct CDR3 sequences, more than 15% of them singletons. The sequenced sample consisted of blood. All receptors come from a woman aged 18-29 years with Graves' hyperthyroidism that later progressed to Graves' ophthalmopathy.

At least ten counts were recorded for this clonotype. The chain carries TRBV7-6 and TRBJ2-5; possibly TRBD1 or TRBD2 for D (5 bases each). The CDR3 has 16 amino acids. CDR1 and CDR2 (germline): SGHVS, FNYEAQ. Trimming removed 5 bases at V and 2 bases at J, with 18 bases between. The CDR3 region has the DNA TGTGCCAGCAGCCCGGGACCACCTTCAGGGCAAGAGACCCAGTACTTC. Translated: CASSPGPPSGQETQYF.

Concerning this clonotype itself: This may be a read error: a much more frequent sequence differs by one nucleotide. This chain joins TRBV3-1 and TRBJ1-1, with a tentative D call TRBD1 (6 bases). The CDR3 consists of 13 residues. CDR1 LGHDT and CDR2 YNNKEL come from the germline V gene (reference sequence). The CDR3 here is CASSPGVKTEAFF. Here the CDR3 DNA reads TGTGCCAGCAGCCCAGGGGTGAAGACTGAAGCTTTCTTT.

V is TRBV7-9 and J is TRBJ1-2, with 7 bases matching TRBD1. V was pared by 4 bases and J by 8 bases, with 13 bases of the junction left unmatched. Germline CDR1 SEHNR, CDR2 FQNEAQ (reference sequence). The CDR3 extends over 15 amino acids. Here the CDR3 DNA reads TGTGCCAGCAGCTCATGGAGGGGGCAATTAGGAGGCTACACCTTC. Protein: CASSSWRGQLGGYTF.

Concerning this clonotype: The junction and the germline gene differ at one end; a read error may be behind it. The CDR3 DNA reads TGCGCCAGCAGCGCTCGACTAGCGGGAGACGAGCGGTACTTC. This translates into CASSARLAGDERYF. The J gene is TRBJ2-7, the V gene TRBV5-1, with 12 bases fitting TRBD2. Looked up from germline, CDR1 is SGHRS and CDR2 is YFSETQ. The CDR3 has 14 amino acids.

This clonotype has at least ten counts. The gene calls are TRBV29-1 and TRBJ1-2; 10 bases map to TRBD1. Germline V gene sequence: CDR1 SQVTM, CDR2 ANQGSEA. The CDR3 runs 14 residues. Trimming cost V 5 bases and J 3 bases; bases outside gene matches: 6. The CDR3 coding sequence is TGCAGCGTTCCCTACGGGACAGGGGACTATGGCTACACCTTC. Protein sequence: CSVPYGTGDYGYTF.

Many counts were recorded for this clonotype. The chain employs TRBV12-3 or TRBV12-4 and TRBJ2-1, with 7 bases matching TRBD2. V lost 8 bases to trimming and J lost 7 bases; unmatched junction nucleotides: 17. CDR3 length equals 16 residues. Written as DNA, the CDR3 is TGTGCCAGCCAATTCCGTCCGAGTGGGAGGGTGAATGAGCAGTTCTTC. Translated, it gives CASQFRPSGRVNEQFF.

This clonotype was detected only a few times. A much more abundant neighbour one base away suggests this may be a read error. This chain links TRBV5-1 with TRBJ2-7, with D possibly being TRBD1 (5 bases). The germline gives CDR1 SGHRS, CDR2 YFSETQ. This CDR3 contains 17 residues. The DNA for the CDR3 is TGCGCCAACAGCTTGGAACCTACAGGACATACTTCCTACGAGCAGTACTTC. Its protein product is CANSLEPTGHTSYEQYF.

The chain carries TRBV20-1 and TRBJ2-5; no firm D call. The germline CDR1 and CDR2 sequences are DFQATT and SNEGSKA (reference sequence). The CDR3 runs to 14 residues. V was shortened by 5 bases and J by 1 base, with 14 bases between the two germline ends. The CDR3 loop reads CSAQPRPPQETQYF. CDR3 bases: TGCAGTGCTCAACCAAGACCGCCCCAAGAGACCCAGTACTTC.

Of note for this clonotype: This may come from a read error, since a much larger clone is one base off. The CDR3 nucleotides read TGCAGTGCTAGAGAGCTCCAAGCGTATACATTCAGGGGTGAGACCCAGTACTTC. It is translated as CSARELQAYTFRGETQYF. V is TRBV20-1 and J is TRBJ2-5, with D maybe TRBD1 (6 bases). Trimming pared 0 bases from V and 5 bases from J, leaving 25 bases between. Germline assignment: CDR1 DFQATT and CDR2 SNEGSKA (reference sequence). The CDR3 is 18 amino acids.

This clonotype was recorded at least ten times. One end of the junction is discordant with germline, which a read error may explain. The rearrangement joins TRBV11-2 to TRBJ2-5; TRBD1 aligns across 7 bases. From germline, CDR1 is SGHAT and CDR2 FQNNGV. The CDR3 is made up of 15 amino acids. CDR3 nucleotides: TGTACCAGCAGATCAAGTTACAGGGGCCAAGAGACCCAGTACTTC. Encoded protein: CTSRSSYRGQETQYF.

This clonotype has only a few counts. The chain recombines TRBV7-2 with TRBJ2-2; D is possibly TRBD1 (5 bases). The CDR3 totals 15 residues. In germline, CDR1 is SGHTA, CDR2 FQGNSA. Trimming left V 5 bases short and J 4 bases short, with 14 bases between. CDR3: CASSRTRAGTGELFF. CDR3 in DNA: TGTGCCAGCAGCAGGACCAGGGCCGGCACCGGGGAGCTGTTTTTT.

CDR3 bases: TGTGCCTGGAGCAAAGGGAGGACTAGCGGGAGTCCACCGGAGCTGTTTTTT. It encodes CAWSKGRTSGSPPELFF. The gene calls are TRBV30 and TRBJ2-2; 13 bases are a match to TRBD2. Germline V gene data show CDR1 as GTSNPN and CDR2 as SVGIG (reference sequence). V lost 3 bases to trimming and J lost 10 bases; unmatched junction nucleotides: 14. The CDR3 runs 17 residues.

This clonotype occurred many times. CDR3 DNA: TGCAGCGTTGTAGGGCGGCTAGCGGGAGGTGAGCAGTTCTTC. Protein product: CSVVGRLAGGEQFF. This rearrangement joins TRBV29-1 to TRBJ2-1, with TRBD2 matching 11 bases. Germline values: CDR1 SQVTM, CDR2 ANQGSEA. The J segment lost 9 bases and the V segment lost 4 bases, leaving 8 bases of the junction unmatched. This CDR3 contains 14 residues.

In its sample, this clonotype was seen many times. The chain combines TRBV20-1 with TRBJ2-2, with 7 positions matching TRBD2. The CDR3 runs 15 residues. With V trimmed by 4 bases and J by 2 bases, 7 bases remained unmatched. The germline gives CDR1 DFQATT, CDR2 SNEGSKA (reference sequence). The CDR3 nucleotides are TGCAGTGCTATTGGCGGCGGGGGTAACACCGGGGAGCTGTTTTTT. Protein product: CSAIGGGGNTGELFF.

This chain joins TRBV29-1 and TRBJ2-3, with D possibly TRBD2 on 5 matching bases. Between the trimmed V and J ends, which lost 6 bases and 5 bases, there was a span of 12 bases. CDR3 length: 12 residues. Germline V gene data show CDR1 as SQVTM and CDR2 as ANQGSEA. The CDR3 DNA reads TGCAGCGTGCGGGCGGGCGGAGATACGCAGTATTTT. This gives the protein CSVRAGGDTQYF.

This clonotype was picked up many times. J is TRBJ1-1 and V is TRBV12-3 or TRBV12-4; possibly TRBD1 for D (6 bases). The CDR3 loop spans 14 amino acids. V was cut by 5 bases and J by 2 bases, with 12 bases left in between. As DNA, the CDR3 is TGTGCCAGCAGTCGGCGGACAGTCAACACTGAAGCTTTCTTT. Translating it yields CASSRRTVNTEAFF.

This clonotype showed up many times. CDR3 loop: CASSLGTGLPLNEQFF. The CDR3 bases are TGTGCCAGCAGCTTAGGAACGGGACTTCCCCTCAATGAGCAGTTCTTC. This chain links TRBV7-6 with TRBJ2-1, with a tentative D call TRBD2 (6 bases). Trimming left V 1 base short and J 6 bases short, with 16 bases between. CDR3 length: 16 residues. Germline V gene sequence: CDR1 SGHVS, CDR2 FNYEAQ.